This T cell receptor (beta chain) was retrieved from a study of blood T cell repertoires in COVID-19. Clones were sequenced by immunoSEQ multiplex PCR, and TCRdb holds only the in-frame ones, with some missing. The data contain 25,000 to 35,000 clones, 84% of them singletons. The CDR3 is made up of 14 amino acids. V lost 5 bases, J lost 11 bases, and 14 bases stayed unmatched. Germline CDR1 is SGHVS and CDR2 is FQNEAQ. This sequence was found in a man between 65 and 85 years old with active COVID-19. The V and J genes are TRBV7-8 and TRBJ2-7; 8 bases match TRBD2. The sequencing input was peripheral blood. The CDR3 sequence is CASSTSGSDEGEYF. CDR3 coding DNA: TGTGCCAGCAGCACTAGCGGTTCCGACGAAGGGGAGTACTTC.